The T cell receptor beta chain described here comes from a study of OX40 agonist ivuxolimab in advanced cancers. In the study overall: Patients' therapy was ivuxolimab, an antibody that acts as an agonist of OX40 (CD134).

Libraries were prepared by immunoSEQ multiplex PCR; TCRdb keeps only in-frame clonotypes and omits some of them. The data hold 25,000 to 35,000 clones, with around four fifths observed a single time. Losses at the gene ends were 5 bases for V and 7 bases for J; bases not matched to a gene: 12. This CDR3 spans 16 amino acids. CDR1 is LNHDA, CDR2 SQIVND, per germline (reference sequence). Regarding the study as a whole: Within 6 weeks, CD4+ and CD8+ blood T cells expanded clonally at 0.1 to 3.0 mg/kg.

Points on this clone: Its specificity is unknown.

The specimen was CD4+ or CD8+ T cells sorted from blood, collected in a trial of the OX40 agonist ivuxolimab. This rearrangement joins TRBV19 to TRBJ2-1, with 9 bases lining up with TRBD1. The TCR sequence derives from an adult with an advanced solid tumor such as melanoma, head and neck, liver or kidney cancer. CDR3: CASSLLGTGKGNEQFF. The CDR3 nucleotides read TGTGCCAGTAGTCTCCTCGGGACAGGGAAGGGAAATGAGCAGTTCTTC.